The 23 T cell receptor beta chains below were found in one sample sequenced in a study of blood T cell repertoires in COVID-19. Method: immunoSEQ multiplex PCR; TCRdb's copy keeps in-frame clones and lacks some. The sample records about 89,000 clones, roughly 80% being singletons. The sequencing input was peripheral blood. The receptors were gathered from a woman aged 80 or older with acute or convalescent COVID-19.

The DNA for the CDR3 is TGCGCCAGCAGTGACAGTGCAGGGGCCAACGTCCTGACTTTC. Translation: CASSDSAGANVLTF. This chain links TRBV10-1 with TRBJ2-6; D gene unclear. Trimming cost V 3 bases and J 4 bases, with 7 bases left between them. Germline CDR1 and CDR2: WNHNN and SYGVQD (reference sequence). CDR3 length equals 14 residues.

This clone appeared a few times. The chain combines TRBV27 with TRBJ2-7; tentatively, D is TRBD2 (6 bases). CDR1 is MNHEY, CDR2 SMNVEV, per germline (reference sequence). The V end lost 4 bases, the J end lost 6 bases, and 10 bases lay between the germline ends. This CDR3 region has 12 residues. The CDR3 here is CASSWGAGEQYF. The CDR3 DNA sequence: TGTGCCAGCAGTTGGGGAGCGGGCGAGCAGTACTTC.

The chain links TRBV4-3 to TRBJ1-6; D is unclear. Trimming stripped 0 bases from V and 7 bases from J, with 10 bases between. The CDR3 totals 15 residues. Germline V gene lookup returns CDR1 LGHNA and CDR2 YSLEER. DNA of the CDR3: TGCGCCAGCAGCCAAGACTCGGGAAAGAATTCACCCCTCCACTTT. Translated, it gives CASSQDSGKNSPLHF.

The CDR3 DNA reads as TGTGCCAGCAGTGAGCAGGGGGCGAGGGGATTCTATGGCTACACCTTC. As protein: CASSEQGARGFYGYTF. The rearrangement joins TRBV6-1 to TRBJ1-2; 8 bases agree with TRBD1. V shed 3 bases, J shed 4 bases, and the junction held 10 bases outside the gene matches. Germline-derived CDR1 and CDR2 are MNHNS and SASEGT. This CDR3 has 16 amino acids.

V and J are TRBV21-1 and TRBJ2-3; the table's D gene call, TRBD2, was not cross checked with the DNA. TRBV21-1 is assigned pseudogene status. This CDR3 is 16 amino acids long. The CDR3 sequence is CASSKGQRGGSDTQYF. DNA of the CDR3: TGTGCCAGCAGCAAAGGGCAGCGGGGGGGATCAGATACGCAGTATTTT.

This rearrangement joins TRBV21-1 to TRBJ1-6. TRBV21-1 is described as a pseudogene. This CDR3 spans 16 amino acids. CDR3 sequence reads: CASSKGRGGNNSPLHF. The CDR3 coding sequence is TGTGCCAGCAGCAAAGGTAGAGGAGGGAATAATTCACCCCTCCACTTT.

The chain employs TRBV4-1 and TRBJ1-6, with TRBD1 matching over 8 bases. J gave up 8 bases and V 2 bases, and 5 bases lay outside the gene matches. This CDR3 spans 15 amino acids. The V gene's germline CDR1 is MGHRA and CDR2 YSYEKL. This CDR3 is CASSQTDRGDSPLHF. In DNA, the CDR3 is TGCGCCAGCAGCCAAACCGACAGGGGAGATTCACCCCTCCACTTT.

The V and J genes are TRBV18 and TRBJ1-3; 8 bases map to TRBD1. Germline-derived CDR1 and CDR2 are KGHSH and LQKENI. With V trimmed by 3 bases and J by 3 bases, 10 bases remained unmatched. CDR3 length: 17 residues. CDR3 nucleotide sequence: TGTGCCAGCTCACCGAAAGGGCAGGGGGCCGTTGGAAACACCATATATTTT. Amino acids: CASSPKGQGAVGNTIYF.

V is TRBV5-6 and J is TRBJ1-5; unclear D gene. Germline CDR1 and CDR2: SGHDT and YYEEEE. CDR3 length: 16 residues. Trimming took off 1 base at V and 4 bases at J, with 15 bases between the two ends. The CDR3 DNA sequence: TGTGCCAGCAGCTTGATCGGCATTAACGGGAATCAGCCCCAGCATTTT. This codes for CASSLIGINGNQPQHF.

The CDR3 here is CSASAGTGRYGYTF. CDR3 sequence (DNA): TGCAGTGCTAGTGCCGGGACAGGGAGATATGGCTACACCTTC. The genes are TRBV20-1 and TRBJ1-2; TRBD1 matches 9 bases. Germline-derived CDR1 and CDR2 are DFQATT and SNEGSKA (reference sequence). The CDR3 has 14 residues. With 3 bases clipped from V and 5 bases from J, the junction kept 7 bases outside the gene matches.

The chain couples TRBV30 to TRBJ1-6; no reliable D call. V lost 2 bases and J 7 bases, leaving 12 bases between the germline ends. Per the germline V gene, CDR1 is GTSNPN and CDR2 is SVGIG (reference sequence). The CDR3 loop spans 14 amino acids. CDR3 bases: TGTGCCTGGAGTTCCCGAGGAACAAATTCACCCCTCCACTTT. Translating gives CAWSSRGTNSPLHF.

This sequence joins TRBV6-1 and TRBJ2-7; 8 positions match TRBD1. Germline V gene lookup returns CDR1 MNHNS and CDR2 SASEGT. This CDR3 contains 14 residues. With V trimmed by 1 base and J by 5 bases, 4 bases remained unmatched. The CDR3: CASSEGTGLNEQYF. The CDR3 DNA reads TGTGCCAGCAGTGAAGGGACAGGGCTTAACGAGCAGTACTTC.

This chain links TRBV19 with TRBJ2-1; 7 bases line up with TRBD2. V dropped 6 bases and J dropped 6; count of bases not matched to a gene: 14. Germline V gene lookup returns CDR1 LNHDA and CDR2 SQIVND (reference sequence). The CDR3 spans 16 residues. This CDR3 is CASSPGGVAGLNEQFF. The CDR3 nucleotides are TGTGCCAGTAGCCCCGGTGGGGTAGCGGGCCTCAATGAGCAGTTCTTC. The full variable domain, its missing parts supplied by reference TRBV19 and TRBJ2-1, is DGGITQSPKYLFRKEGQNVTLSCEQNLNHDAMYWYRQDPGQGLRLIYYSQIVNDFQKGDIAEGYSVSREKKESFPLTVTSAQKNPTAFYLCASSPGGVAGLNEQFFGPGTRLTVL.

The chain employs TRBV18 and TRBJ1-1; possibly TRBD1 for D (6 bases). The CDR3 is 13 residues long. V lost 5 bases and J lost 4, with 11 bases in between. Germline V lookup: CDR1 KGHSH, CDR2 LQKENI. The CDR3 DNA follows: TGTGCCAGCTCAGAAAAACAGGGCACTGAAGCTTTCTTT. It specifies CASSEKQGTEAFF.

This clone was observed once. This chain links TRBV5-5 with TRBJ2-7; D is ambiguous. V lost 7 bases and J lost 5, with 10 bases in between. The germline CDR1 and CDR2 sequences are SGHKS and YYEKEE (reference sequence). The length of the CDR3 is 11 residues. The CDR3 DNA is TGTGCCAGCGCCCTAGGCCACGAGCAGTACTTC. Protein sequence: CASALGHEQYF.

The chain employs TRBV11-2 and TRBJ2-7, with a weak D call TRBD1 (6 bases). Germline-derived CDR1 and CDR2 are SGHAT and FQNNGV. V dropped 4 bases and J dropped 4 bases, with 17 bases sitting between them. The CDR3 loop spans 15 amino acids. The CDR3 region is CASSSDSGQPYEQYF. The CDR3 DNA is TGTGCCAGCAGCTCTGACTCTGGACAGCCTTACGAGCAGTACTTC.

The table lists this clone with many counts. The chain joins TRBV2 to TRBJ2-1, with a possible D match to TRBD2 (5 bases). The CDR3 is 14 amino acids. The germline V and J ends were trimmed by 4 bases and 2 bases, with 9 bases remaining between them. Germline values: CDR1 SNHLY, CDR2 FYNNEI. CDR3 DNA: TGTGCCAGCAGTGGCGGGTCGGCCTACAATGAGCAGTTCTTC. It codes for CASSGGSAYNEQFF.

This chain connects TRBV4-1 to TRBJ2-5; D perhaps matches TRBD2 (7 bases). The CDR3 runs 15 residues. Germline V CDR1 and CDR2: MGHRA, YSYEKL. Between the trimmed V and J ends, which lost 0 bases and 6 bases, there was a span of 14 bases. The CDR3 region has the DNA TGCGCCAGCAGCCAAGAAGGAGGGGGGGAGAAGACCCAGTACTTC. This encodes CASSQEGGGEKTQYF.

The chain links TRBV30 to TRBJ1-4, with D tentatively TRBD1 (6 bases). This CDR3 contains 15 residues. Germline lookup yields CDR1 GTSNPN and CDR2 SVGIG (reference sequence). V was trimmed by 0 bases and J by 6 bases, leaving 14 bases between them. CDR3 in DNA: TGTGCCTGGAGTGTAGCCTGGGGGCCGGATGAAAAACTGTTTTTT. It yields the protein CAWSVAWGPDEKLFF.

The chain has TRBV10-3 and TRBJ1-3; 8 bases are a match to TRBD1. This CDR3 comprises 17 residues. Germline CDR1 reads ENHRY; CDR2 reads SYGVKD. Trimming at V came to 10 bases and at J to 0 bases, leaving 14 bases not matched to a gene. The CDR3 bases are TGTGCCACTGCCGGCGGACAGGGCCAGAGCTCTGGAAACACCATATATTTT. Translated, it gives CATAGGQGQSSGNTIYF.

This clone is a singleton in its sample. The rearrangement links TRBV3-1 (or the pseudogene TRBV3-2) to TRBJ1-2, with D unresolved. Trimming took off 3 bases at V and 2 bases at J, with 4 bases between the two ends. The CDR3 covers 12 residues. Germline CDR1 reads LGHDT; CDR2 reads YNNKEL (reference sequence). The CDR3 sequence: CASSQSNYGYTF. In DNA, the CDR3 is TGTGCCAGCAGCCAGTCGAACTATGGCTACACCTTC.

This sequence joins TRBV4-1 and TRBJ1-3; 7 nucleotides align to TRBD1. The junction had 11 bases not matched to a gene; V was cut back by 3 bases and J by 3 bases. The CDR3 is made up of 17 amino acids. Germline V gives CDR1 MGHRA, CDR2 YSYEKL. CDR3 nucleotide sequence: TGCGCCAGCAGCCATATAGTCCGGGACAGATATGGAAACACCATATATTTT. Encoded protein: CASSHIVRDRYGNTIYF.

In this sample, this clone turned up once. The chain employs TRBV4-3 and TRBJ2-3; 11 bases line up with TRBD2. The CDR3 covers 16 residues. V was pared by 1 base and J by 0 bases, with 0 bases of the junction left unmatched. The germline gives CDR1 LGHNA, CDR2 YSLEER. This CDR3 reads CASSQGLAGSTDTQYF. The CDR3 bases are TGCGCCAGCAGCCAAGGACTAGCGGGAAGCACAGATACGCAGTATTTT.